The sequence of this T cell receptor (beta chain) was determined in a study of cytotoxic CD8 clonotypes in ibrutinib-treated CLL. Looking at the study overall: Sequencing produced an average of about 250,000 productive templates and 85,000 to 95,000 productive rearrangements per sample.

As to this clone: Its antigen is as yet unknown.

TCRdb's copy holds only in-frame clones and misses some; the assay was immunoSEQ multiplex PCR. The table lists some 170,000 clones, 70% to 90% of them singletons. Study conclusions and caveats: Baseline levels were approached again at progression, after clonality had risen at ibrutinib response.

The ends lost 0 bases at V and 6 bases at J; junction bases unmatched: 4. Germline lookup yields CDR1 LNHNV and CDR2 YYDKDF (reference sequence). The CDR3 loop spans 16 amino acids. This sample comprised PBMCs, obtained at disease progression, from a patient treated with ibrutinib. This TCR was sampled from a human donor with chronic lymphocytic leukemia. The rearrangement links TRBV15 to TRBJ1-4, with 10 bases that match TRBD1. The chain's CDR3 is CATSRDRGTGDEKLFF. In DNA, the CDR3 is TGTGCCACCAGCAGAGATCGGGGGACAGGGGATGAAAAACTGTTTTTT.